What follows are 23 T cell receptor beta chains derived from one specimen sequenced in a study of CD8 T cells in ankylosing spondylitis. TCRdb ran MiXCR on the 5' RACE reads and lists one entry per CDR3 protein. The profile shows hundreds of thousands of distinct CDR3 sequences, about 11% of them singletons. Sequencing was carried out using blood, either unsorted or a sorted T cell fraction (not recorded which). These receptors came from a male donor with ankylosing spondylitis or in good health (not recorded which).

The table lists this clonotype with a few counts. The chain carries TRBV24-1 and TRBJ2-3; no reliable D call. The CDR3 has 16 residues. Trimming took off 4 bases at V and 6 bases at J, with 19 bases between the two ends. Germline CDR1 is KGHDR and CDR2 is SFDVKD. The CDR3 bases are TGTGCCACCAGTGACCCAGCTCTGCGCGCGCGGGATACGCAGTATTTT. Protein: CATSDPALRARDTQYF.

This clonotype was seen only a few times. CDR3 DNA: TGTGCCTCTTCAGGCGGGACAGCGGTCTCTGGGGCCAACGTCCTGACTTTC. Encoded protein: CASSGGTAVSGANVLTF. The genes are TRBV7-8 and TRBJ2-6, with a weak D call TRBD1 (7 bases). The CDR3 totals 17 residues. In germline, CDR1 is SGHVS, CDR2 FQNEAQ. Trimming removed 11 bases from V and 0 bases from J, with 20 bases in between.

Ten or more counts support this clonotype. The gene calls are TRBV2 and TRBJ1-5, with unresolved D. This CDR3 has 15 residues. Germline V gene sequence: CDR1 SNHLY, CDR2 FYNNEI. Deletions cut 2 bases from V and 9 bases from J, with 17 bases between. Written as DNA, the CDR3 is TGTGCCAGCAGTGAACAGGATCAGGCGGCCGGGCCCCAGCATTTT. Protein sequence: CASSEQDQAAGPQHF.

The gene calls are TRBV29-1 and TRBJ2-3; possibly TRBD1 or TRBD2 for D (5 bases each). This CDR3 has 11 residues. V was clipped by 3 bases and J by 4 bases, with 5 bases between them. Per the germline V gene, CDR1 is SQVTM and CDR2 is ANQGSEA. In nucleotides, the CDR3 is TGCAGCGTTGAGGGGGCAGATACGCAGTATTTT. Translating gives CSVEGADTQYF.

This clonotype occurred many times. The gene calls are TRBV3-1 and TRBJ1-4; D may be TRBD1 (5 bases). CDR1 LGHDT and CDR2 YNNKEL come from the germline V gene (reference sequence). V was pared by 2 bases and J by 8 bases, with 15 bases between. This CDR3 spans 15 amino acids. CDR3 in DNA: TGTGCCAGCAGCCAAACTCCTCCGGGGGAGGAAAAACTGTTTTTT. Its translation is CASSQTPPGEEKLFF.

As for this clonotype: Since a much larger clone is just one base distant, this may be a read error. The J gene is TRBJ2-1, the V gene TRBV3-1, with D tentatively TRBD1 (5 bases). The CDR3 extends over 13 amino acids. CDR1 and CDR2 (germline): LGHDT, YNNKEL (reference sequence). Written as DNA, the CDR3 is TGTGCCCGCAGCCAAGTCAGGGACAATGAGCAGTTCTTC. This codes for CARSQVRDNEQFF.

In its sample, this clonotype was seen many times. V is TRBV2 and J is TRBJ2-7; D might be TRBD1 (5 bases). Germline CDR1 reads SNHLY; CDR2 reads FYNNEI. V was trimmed by 7 bases and J by 3 bases, leaving 13 bases between them. The length of the CDR3 is 13 residues. CDR3 protein: CASMAGLDYEQYF. The CDR3 nucleotides read TGTGCCAGCATGGCAGGGTTAGACTACGAGCAGTACTTC.

This clonotype was found many times. The chain combines TRBV20-1 with TRBJ1-2, with a weak D call TRBD1 (6 bases). The CDR3 contains 12 residues. V shed 6 bases and J shed 5 bases, with 13 bases lying between them. Germline values: CDR1 DFQATT, CDR2 SNEGSKA (reference sequence). CDR3 DNA sequence: TGCAGTGCCCTTACAGGGCCGTATGGCTACACCTTC. It is translated as CSALTGPYGYTF.

This clonotype was found many times. The chain combines TRBV27 with TRBJ2-1; no definite D call. The CDR3 consists of 13 residues. V lost 3 bases, J lost 4 bases, and 7 bases lay in between. CDR1 and CDR2 (germline): MNHEY, SMNVEV (reference sequence). The CDR3 DNA reads TGTGCCAGCAGTTTGACAAAATACAATGAGCAGTTCTTC. Translated, it gives CASSLTKYNEQFF.

This clonotype was observed at least ten times. V is TRBV18 and J is TRBJ2-7; 7 positions agree with TRBD1. Germline V gene lookup returns CDR1 KGHSH and CDR2 LQKENI. The ends lost 4 bases at V and 3 bases at J; junction bases unmatched: 6. The CDR3 spans 14 residues. For the CDR3, the DNA is TGTGCCAGCTCACGTACCGGGACAGACTACGAGCAGTACTTC. Its protein is CASSRTGTDYEQYF.

This clonotype was detected ten times or more. This chain connects TRBV10-3 to TRBJ2-1, with 13 bases identical to TRBD2. There are 17 residues in the CDR3. J lost 7 bases, V lost 2 bases, and 8 bases had no gene match. CDR1 and CDR2 from the germline V gene are ENHRY and SYGVKD. CDR3 sequence reads: CAISETSGGAGGNEQFF. Written as DNA, the CDR3 is TGTGCCATCAGTGAGACTAGCGGGGGGGCAGGAGGGAATGAGCAGTTCTTC.

This clonotype came up many times. The chain links TRBV20-1 to TRBJ2-2; 7 positions agree with TRBD2. CDR3 length: 15 amino acids. J was trimmed by 1 base and V by 1 base; bases with no gene match: 3. In germline, CDR1 is DFQATT, CDR2 SNEGSKA (reference sequence). The CDR3 is CSARAGGRNTGELFF. In DNA, the CDR3 is TGCAGTGCTAGAGCGGGGGGAAGGAACACCGGGGAGCTGTTTTTT.

This clonotype has more than one count but fewer than ten. J is TRBJ1-5 and V is TRBV20-1; 7 positions agree with TRBD1. Unmatched junction bases numbered 9, after V lost 5 bases and J lost 5 bases. Germline V gene data show CDR1 as DFQATT and CDR2 as SNEGSKA (reference sequence). This CDR3 spans 14 amino acids. The CDR3 here is CSAAPGQPYQPQHF. The CDR3 coding sequence is TGCAGTGCTGCACCGGGACAGCCCTATCAGCCCCAGCATTTT.

This clonotype has ten or more counts. The CDR3 spells CASSLGSGVNEKLFF. For the CDR3, the DNA is TGTGCCAGCAGCTTAGGTTCTGGGGTTAATGAAAAACTGTTTTTT. The chain carries TRBV11-2 and TRBJ1-4, with D unclear. V was clipped by 1 base and J by 4 bases, with 10 bases between them. The germline gives CDR1 SGHAT, CDR2 FQNNGV. The CDR3 contains 15 residues.

This clonotype was seen repeatedly, ten times or more. V and J are TRBV5-1 and TRBJ1-1; possible D gene TRBD1, 5 bases. V shed 0 bases and J shed 4 bases, with 13 bases lying between them. The germline gives CDR1 SGHRS, CDR2 YFSETQ. This CDR3 region has 15 residues. CDR3 sequence: CASSLAEVGGTEAFF. The CDR3 region has the DNA TGCGCCAGCAGCTTGGCCGAAGTGGGGGGCACTGAAGCTTTCTTT.

Concerning this clonotype: A much larger clone is a single base away; this may be a read error. This sequence joins TRBV5-1 and TRBJ2-5; the D gene is possibly TRBD2 (5 bases). CDR3 length: 12 amino acids. Germline-derived CDR1 and CDR2 are SGHRS and YFSETQ. CDR3 residues: CASSPDSAAQSF. In DNA form, the CDR3 reads TGCGCCAGCAGCCCGGACTCTGCGGCCCAGTCCTTC.

This clonotype was counted a few times. The chain joins TRBV15 to TRBJ2-7; D unresolved. Trimming removed 1 base at V and 0 bases at J, with 4 bases between. CDR1 LNHNV and CDR2 YYDKDF come from the germline V gene (reference sequence). CDR3 length: 13 residues. The CDR3 here is CATSRVPSYEQYF. DNA for the CDR3: TGTGCCACCAGCAGAGTCCCCTCCTACGAGCAGTACTTC.

This clonotype has a count of ten or more. The V gene is TRBV20-1, the J gene TRBJ1-6; possible D gene TRBD1, 5 bases. Per germline, CDR1 DFQATT and CDR2 SNEGSKA (reference sequence). Trimming removed 1 base at V and 4 bases at J, with 5 bases between. The CDR3 extends over 13 amino acids. The CDR3 coding sequence is TGCAGTGCTAGAGCAGGGTATAATTCACCCCTCCACTTT. Protein: CSARAGYNSPLHF.

In its sample, this clonotype was seen a few times. The chain uses TRBV6-2 or TRBV6-3 and TRBJ2-7; D remains ambiguous. CDR1 MNHEY and CDR2 SVGEGT come from the germline V gene. V was trimmed by 5 bases and J by 2 bases, leaving 16 bases between them. The CDR3 is made up of 15 amino acids. The CDR3 loop reads CASSRPGSNAYEQYF. The CDR3 DNA reads as TGTGCCAGCAGTCGTCCCGGGTCGAACGCCTACGAGCAGTACTTC.

On this clonotype itself: One base away lies a much larger clone, so this may be a sequencing read error. The V call is TRBV29-1, the J call TRBJ2-7; D is perhaps TRBD2 (6 bases). The CDR3 loop spans 13 amino acids. Germline loops: CDR1 SQVTM, CDR2 ANQGSEA. The CDR3 nucleotides read TGCAGCTTTGAAGTTCCGGGGGCCTACGAGCAGTACTTC. Translation gives CSFEVPGAYEQYF.

This clonotype turned up a few times. The chain combines TRBV6-1 with TRBJ1-6, with 7 nucleotides matching TRBD1. V trimming: 3 bases; J trimming: 7 bases; junction bases outside the gene matches: 9. Looked up from germline, CDR1 is MNHNS and CDR2 is SASEGT. CDR3 length: 16 residues. CDR3 region: CASSEGGPGGNSPLHF. The CDR3 DNA sequence: TGTGCCAGCAGTGAGGGTGGGCCAGGGGGGAATTCACCCCTCCACTTT.

The V call is TRBV20-1, the J call TRBJ2-1, with D possibly being TRBD2 (7 bases). V was pared by 5 bases and J by 5 bases, with 19 bases between. The CDR3 totals 15 residues. The germline CDR1 and CDR2 sequences are DFQATT and SNEGSKA (reference sequence). The CDR3 DNA is TGCAGTGCTTGGGGGGCGGGGGACTCAGACAATGAGCAGTTCTTC. It codes for CSAWGAGDSDNEQFF.

In its sample, this clonotype was seen many times. This chain connects TRBV6-1 to TRBJ2-7; tentative D call: TRBD2 (5 bases). Germline assignment: CDR1 MNHNS and CDR2 SASEGT. The CDR3 totals 13 residues. The V gene lost 5 bases and the J gene lost 5 bases, with 13 bases spanning the gap. CDR3 bases: TGTGCCAGCAGTCCGCCGCGGGCCCACGAGCAGTACTTC. As protein: CASSPPRAHEQYF.